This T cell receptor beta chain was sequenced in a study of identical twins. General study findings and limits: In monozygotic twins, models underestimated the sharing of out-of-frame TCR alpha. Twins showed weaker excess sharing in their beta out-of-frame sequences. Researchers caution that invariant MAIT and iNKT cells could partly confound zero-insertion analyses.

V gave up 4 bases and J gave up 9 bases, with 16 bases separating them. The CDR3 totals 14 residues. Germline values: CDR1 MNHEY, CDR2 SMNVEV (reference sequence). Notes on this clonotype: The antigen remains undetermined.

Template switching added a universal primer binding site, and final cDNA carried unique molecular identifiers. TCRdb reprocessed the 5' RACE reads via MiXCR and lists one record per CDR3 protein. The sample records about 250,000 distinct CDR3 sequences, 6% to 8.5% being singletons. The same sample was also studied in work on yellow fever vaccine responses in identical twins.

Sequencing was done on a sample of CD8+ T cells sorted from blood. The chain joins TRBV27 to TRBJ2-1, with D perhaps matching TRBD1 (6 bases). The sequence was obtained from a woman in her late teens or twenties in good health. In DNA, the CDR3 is TGTGCCAGCAGTTCGGGACAATCCGTTAGTGAGCAGTTCTTC. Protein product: CASSSGQSVSEQFF.